This T cell receptor (beta chain) derives from a study of regulatory T cells in long-lasting Graves disease (dated by TCRdb to the early 2020s). For the study in its entirety: Newly diagnosed Graves' disease patients had taken antithyroid drugs for less than 3 months. The study was conducted in China and was registered as a clinical trial. A total of about 35 samples underwent TCR sequencing: around 13 from persistent and around 20 from newly diagnosed Graves' disease patients. Persistent Graves' disease patients were compared with newly diagnosed Graves' disease patients by peripheral blood TCR sequencing and RNA sequencing.

The library was generated by multiplex PCR. The reads were generated on an Illumina HiSeq 4000. iRepertoire HTBI primers and Arm-PCR amplification of CDR3 regions were used to construct TCR beta libraries. PCR products were gel purified before sequencing. The authors' pipeline ran thus. Gene usage analysis of CDR3 amino acid clonotypes relied on the 60 or so TRBV and about 13 TRBJ segments identified across samples. Filtered high-quality paired reads were merged into contigs using COPE and FqMerger. BLAST was used to align contigs to IMGT TRBV, TRBD and TRBJ reference genes, and CDR3 was defined according to IMGT. Any clonotype with a frequency above 0.1% was classified as a highly expanded clone. Repertoire diversity was measured by Shannon entropy, and V-J evenness by the Gini coefficient. Clonotypes shared by more than one individual were considered public. Clones were called with MiXCR by TCRdb after fastp trimmed the public reads at Q25, and only in-frame beta chains were retained. Each entry is one CDR3 protein sequence, shown with its most common DNA and genes. Here the V and J calls rest on TCRdb's processing, not on the authors' analysis. The sample has roughly 380,000 distinct CDR3 sequences on record, 15% to 17% of them singletons. Of the sample, 22% is held by the ten largest clones.

This specimen's time point label, per the study, means: newly diagnosed GD, antithyroid drugs for less than 3 months. RNA was extracted from PBMCs in TRIzol for both TCR sequencing and RNA sequencing. The diagnosis of Graves' disease was made according to American Thyroid Association guidelines. Patients for the study were recruited at an endocrinology department in Xi'an, China. Each patient gave approximately 9.7 milliliters of peripheral blood, collected in an EDTA anticoagulant tube. Ficoll Paque Plus density gradient separation was used to isolate PBMCs, and no further T cell sorting was done. An Agilent 2100 Bioanalyzer and agarose gel were used to check RNA quality, and a NanoDrop 2000 was used to measure RNA concentration. Points the paper makes about the study in general: Patients with persistent disease shared more public clonotypes (approximately 2,500) than newly diagnosed patients did (around 980). Only peripheral blood was studied, because thyroid tissue, the primary lesion, was inaccessible. Sequencing and analysis were limited to the TCR beta chain. As a limitation, the authors acknowledged that the small sample size may reduce accuracy. Lower TCR Shannon entropy and fewer highly expanded clones were observed in persistent Graves' disease patients than in newly diagnosed patients, which suggested clonal expansion.

In this sample, this clonotype turned up many times. Its antigen is currently not known. Base quality data are lacking; no much larger clone is found one base away. This clonotype was obtained from a female donor with Graves disease. Sequences were derived from peripheral blood mononuclear cells (PBMCs), sampled at new diagnosis, from a patient treated with antithyroid drugs.

The CDR3: CASSLWRGEQFF. The sequence in DNA is TGTGCCAGCAGTTTATGGAGGGGTGAGCAGTTCTTC. The rearrangement combines TRBV28 with TRBJ2-1; the D gene is possibly TRBD1 or TRBD2, each agreeing over 5 bases. The CDR3 runs 12 amino acids, cysteine and phenylalanine included. The sequence is cut down to CDR3 DNA, 36 bases in frame from base 1. Between the V and J ends, shortened by 0 bases and 9 bases respectively, the junction contains 6 bases. The germline V gene yields MDHEN for CDR1 and SYDVKM for CDR2.